This T cell receptor (beta chain) was profiled in a study of T cell responses to AZD1222 COVID-19 vaccine. Produced via immunoSEQ multiplex PCR; TCRdb's table is partial and in-frame only. The top ten hold 1.6% of the sample, which has about 170,000 clones, over 85% seen once. Germline V gene data show CDR1 as LNHNV and CDR2 as YYDKDF (reference sequence). With 1 base removed from V and 4 bases from J, the gap between germline ends came to 14 bases. This CDR3 spans 17 amino acids. V and J are TRBV15 and TRBJ2-6; no definite D call. This receptor was identified in an adult in good health. The sequences come from peripheral blood, collected on day 0 of AZD1222 vaccination. CDR3 residues: CATSRAGAPWGANVLTF. For the CDR3, the DNA is TGTGCCACCAGCAGAGCAGGTGCGCCGTGGGGGGCCAACGTCCTGACTTTC.